This T cell receptor beta chain emerged from a study of blood T cells in healthy people across ages. The CDR3 has 14 amino acids. Germline V lookup: CDR1 SGHTA, CDR2 FQGNSA. J lost 8 bases, V lost 5 bases, and 10 bases had no gene match. A second PCR, run for about 6 to 11 cycles, used a sample-barcoded 5' primer plus a J-beta primer mix. MiXCR, applied by TCRdb to the 5' RACE reads, yields one record per CDR3 protein. Found here are over 1.5 million distinct CDR3 sequences, around half of them singletons; the top ten hold roughly 2.1%. There are a few counts of this clonotype. This receptor was identified in a woman in her thirties or forties in good health. Sequenced material: blood. V gene TRBV7-2 combines with J gene TRBJ2-3; 7 bases are shared with TRBD1. The CDR3 bases are TGTGCCAGCAGCGGGACAGTGGGACGCGGTACGCAGTATTTT. Amino acids: CASSGTVGRGTQYF.